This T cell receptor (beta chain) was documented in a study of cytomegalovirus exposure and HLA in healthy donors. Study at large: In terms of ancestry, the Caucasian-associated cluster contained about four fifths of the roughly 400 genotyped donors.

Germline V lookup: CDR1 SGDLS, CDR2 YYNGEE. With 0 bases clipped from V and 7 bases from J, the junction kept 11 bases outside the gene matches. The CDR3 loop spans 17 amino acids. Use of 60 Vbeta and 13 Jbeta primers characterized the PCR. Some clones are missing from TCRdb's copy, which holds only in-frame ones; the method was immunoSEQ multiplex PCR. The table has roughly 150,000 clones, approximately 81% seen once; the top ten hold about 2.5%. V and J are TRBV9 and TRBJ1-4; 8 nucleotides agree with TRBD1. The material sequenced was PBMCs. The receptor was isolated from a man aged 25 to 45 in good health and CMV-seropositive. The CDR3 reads CASSVGDAGGSSEKLFF. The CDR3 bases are TGTGCCAGCAGCGTAGGCGACGCAGGGGGCAGTTCTGAAAAACTGTTTTTT.